This T cell receptor beta chain is from a study of shared clonotypes between healthy human individuals (TCRdb year 2020). Looking at the study overall: Three men and two women, aged 18 to 49 years, made up the cohort. For each donor, three plates each were used for CD4 naive and CD4 memory, two plates were used for CD8 naive, and one plate was used for CD8 memory. The study deeply sequenced blood TCR repertoires of five healthy adults to estimate repertoire size and the extent of clonotype sharing between individuals. To increase sequencing depth and limit assay-specific biases, TCR repertoire library preparation and sequencing were carried out by different laboratories using diverse techniques. Between about 0.9 and 9 billion PBMCs per donor were obtained by leukapheresis.

Overall results and qualifications from the work: Larger estimated clonotype richness was generally found for naive subsets than for memory subsets. The genetic and exposure-history diversity represented was limited by the small number of donors. Compared with non-shared clonotypes, the clonotypes found in all four sorted-subset donors had higher generation probabilities. Sampling was restricted to blood, and TCR repertoires in tissue are likely to differ from TCR repertoires in blood. Incomplete sequencing was indicated by rarefaction of sorted-subset datasets, despite the large sequencing depth. Across four donors, roughly 5% of naive CD4, 3% to 3.5% of naive CD8, about 2.3% of memory CD4, and 0.4% to 0.45% of memory CD8 clonotypes were shared. Based on pairwise subsampling, the degree of clonotype sharing among donors was expected to be affected by sequencing depth.

Healthy HIV-negative adults with no recently reported acute infections or vaccinations were included as donors. All donors were Caucasian adults living in Nashville, Tennessee, USA. CD4+ T cells were enriched by magnetic negative selection; naive cells were then positively selected on CD45RA, and the negative fraction formed the memory subset. After blood collection by leukapheresis, PBMCs were isolated using Ficoll-Histopaque density gradient centrifugation and then cryopreserved in the vapor phase of liquid nitrogen. Analytical flow cytometry was used to check the purity and quantity of every magnetically sorted T cell population. Genomic DNA was isolated from each sorted fraction and quantified by UV absorbance on a Nanodrop 2000c. Using the deep immunoSEQ assay, TCR CDR3 regions were amplified from genomic DNA by multiplex PCR. Extracted genomic DNA from each cell subset was spread evenly across all wells of several immunoSEQ 96-well plates, with each plate serving as a replicate. For sorted subsets, approximately 210 ng genomic DNA, equal to 30,000 or so T cell genomes, was loaded into each replicate PCR. Purified libraries were quantified with a Qubit 3.0 fluorometer, sized on a Bioanalyzer 2100, and re-quantified with the KAPA Library Quantification kit. A separate single-read 150-cycle Illumina NextSeq 550 flow cell was used to sequence each immunoSEQ 96-well plate. Per the original workflow: Because the immunoSEQ output included only junctional sequences and no quality scores, the filtering could not be the same as the filtering used for full-length reads. To assign V/J genes and CDR3, sequences were annotated against IMGT germline references using PyIR, a Python wrapper for IgBLAST v1.9. Reads were removed for weak V/J assignments (E-value above 1e-6), missing CDR3, stop codons, out-of-frame junctions, or ambiguous translated residues. A V3J clonotype was defined by an identical inferred V gene, J gene, and CDR3 amino acid sequence. Percentage overlap between repertoires was computed as shared unique clonotypes divided by the size of the smaller repertoire. Three approaches were used to assess repertoire richness: RTK rarefaction, the Chao1 estimator, and Recon v2.1 estimates of unobserved clonotypes. Generation probabilities for all TCRbeta clonotypes obtained by the gDNA method from a few donors were computed using OLGA. Here the immuneACCESS table is served through TCRdb, limited to in-frame sequences with V and J called. Missing clones are a known gap in these copies; in checked studies unresolved V genes cover under half, and the rest lacks a known reason. V and J calls and clone size are those listed in that table; D and trimming were worked out from the DNA. The sample table records about a million clones; around four fifths of these occur just once. Of the sample, 1.4% falls within the top ten clones.

This clone was detected only a few times. Its recognized antigen is unknown. No base qualities exist here, and no much larger clone lies one base off it. The CDR3 runs 17 residues from the cysteine to the phenylalanine. Left in the record is the CDR3 DNA by itself, 51 bases read in frame from the first base. Per the germline V gene, SGHRS is the CDR1 and YFSETQ is the CDR2. The junction shows trimming of 7 bases on V and 6 bases on J, and the gene matches do not reach 11 bases of it. This receptor was obtained from a man between 18 and 29 years old in good health. Sequences were obtained from memory CD4+ T cells sorted from blood. According to the study, the label for this sample's cell subset or site signals: CD45RA-negative fraction. The V gene is TRBV5-1 and the J gene is TRBJ2-2; 14 central bases correspond to TRBD2. CDR3 loop: CASQGTSGGLGAGELFF. The DNA sequence is as follows: TGCGCCAGCCAGGGGACTAGCGGGGGCCTTGGGGCCGGGGAGCTGTTTTTT.